This TCR beta chain originates from a study of T cell responses to AZD1222 COVID-19 vaccine. Profiling relied on immunoSEQ multiplex PCR, and the TCRdb table lists in-frame clones only, not all of them. The sample carries about 92,000 clones, just over 85% recorded once. Notes on the study in general: Most donors were white British and more were female, and clonal diversity was possibly underestimated. Baseline testing showed seropositivity in only six or seven AZD1222 recipients.

After removal of 4 bases from V and 0 bases from J, the junction contained 6 bases not matched to a gene. Germline values: CDR1 WNHNN, CDR2 SYGVQD (reference sequence). This CDR3 is 16 amino acids long. As for this clone: Antigen unknown.

The input for sequencing was peripheral blood, taken on day 0 of AZD1222 vaccination. V is TRBV10-1 and J is TRBJ2-1; 7 bases are a match to TRBD2. The sequence was obtained from an adult in good health. The DNA for the CDR3 is TGCGCCAGCAGTGGCACAACTAGCGACTCCTACAATGAGCAGTTCTTC. Translated: CASSGTTSDSYNEQFF.